This T cell receptor (beta chain) was identified during a study of shared clonotypes between healthy human individuals. The naive CD8 population came from CD45RO-negative cells selected for CCR7, without terminally differentiated effector memory CD45RA+ cells. The protocol was immunoSEQ multiplex PCR, while the TCRdb copy is restricted to in-frame clones and leaves out a portion. The sample consists of about 2 million clones, about 95% of them appearing once. CDR1 SGHVS and CDR2 FQNEAQ come from the germline V gene. The CDR3 has 16 residues. Unmatched junction bases numbered 5, after V lost 0 bases and J lost 5 bases.

The origin of this receptor is a man aged 18 to 35 in good health. The sequenced sample was naive CD8+ T cells sorted from blood. The chain couples TRBV7-8 to TRBJ2-7; 12 positions agree with TRBD2. The CDR3 bases are TGTGCCAGCAGCTTAGCAGGACTAGCGGGGCCCGACGAGCAGTACTTC. Translating gives CASSLAGLAGPDEQYF.